The 27 T cell receptor beta chains below all came from one sample that was sequenced in a study of blood T cells in healthy people across ages. Together with a sample-barcoded 5' primer, a J-beta primer mix was included in a second PCR lasting about 7 to 12 cycles. TCRdb passed the 5' RACE reads through MiXCR, listing each CDR3 protein once. The sample holds hundreds of thousands of distinct CDR3 sequences, around 25% seen once. The sample also formed part of further work on T cells of mothers and their children.

The source material was blood. The receptors originated from a boy younger than 18 in good health.

The V call is TRBV29-1, the J call TRBJ2-6, with TRBD1 matching 12 bases. V lost 7 bases and J lost 4; bases outside the gene matches: 8. The CDR3 sequence is 16 residues long. Germline assignment: CDR1 SQVTM and CDR2 ANQGSEA. The CDR3 sequence is CSALGQGAPGANVLTF. DNA of the CDR3: TGCAGCGCTCTGGGACAGGGGGCGCCGGGGGCCAACGTCCTGACTTTC.

This clonotype was detected a few times. The V and J genes are TRBV6-6 and TRBJ1-2, with TRBD1 identical over 7 bases. V was pared by 7 bases and J by 7 bases, with 6 bases of the junction left unmatched. Germline values: CDR1 MNHNY, CDR2 SVGAGI (reference sequence). The CDR3 extends over 12 amino acids. CDR3 in amino acids: CASTGTALGYTF. The CDR3 DNA sequence: TGTGCCAGCACCGGGACAGCCCTTGGCTACACCTTC.

The V gene is TRBV27, the J gene TRBJ2-5; tentatively, D is TRBD1 or TRBD2 (5 bases each). V shed 6 bases and J shed 11 bases, with 19 bases lying between them. CDR3 length: 13 residues. The germline V gene has CDR1 MNHEY and CDR2 SMNVEV (reference sequence). The CDR3 loop is CASRRDDLGEQYF. The CDR3 nucleotides read TGTGCCAGCAGACGGGACGATCTGGGGGAGCAGTACTTC.

There are a few counts of this clonotype. This chain links TRBV19 with TRBJ2-3, with 8 bases fitting TRBD2. Germline assignment: CDR1 LNHDA and CDR2 SQIVND (reference sequence). The CDR3 loop spans 15 amino acids. V lost 5 bases to trimming and J lost 8 bases; unmatched junction nucleotides: 12. CDR3 coding DNA: TGTGCCAGTAGTGAGAATCCGGGGGGGGGTGGTACGCAGTATTTT. This gives the protein CASSENPGGGGTQYF.

The V call is TRBV3-1, the J call TRBJ1-6; D gene unclear. This CDR3 region has 16 residues. Germline CDR1 and CDR2: LGHDT and YNNKEL (reference sequence). The V gene lost 6 bases and the J gene lost 7 bases, with 19 bases spanning the gap. Written as DNA, the CDR3 is TGTGCCAGCAGTCCAAGAATGGGCTTCGGGAATTCACCCCTCCACTTT. Encoded protein: CASSPRMGFGNSPLHF.

V and J are TRBV2 and TRBJ2-4; 12 nucleotides match TRBD2. CDR3 length equals 18 residues. Germline assignment: CDR1 SNHLY and CDR2 FYNNEI. V shed 6 bases and J 0 bases; nucleotides not matched to a gene: 9. CDR3 in DNA: TGTGCCAGCAGCGTTACTAGCGGGGGGTATATAGCCAAAAACATTCAGTACTTC. Translated: CASSVTSGGYIAKNIQYF. Using reference TRBV2 and TRBJ2-4 for the parts outside the CDR3, the full variable domain is EPEVTQTPSHQVTQMGQEVILRCVPISNHLYFYWYRQILGQKVEFLVSFYNNEISEKSEIFDDQFSVERPDGSNFTLKIRSTKLEDSAMYFCASSVTSGGYIAKNIQYFGAGTRLSVL.

The V gene is TRBV6-6, the J gene TRBJ1-1; D possibly corresponds to TRBD1 (5 bases). The CDR3 is 12 residues long. CDR1 is MNHNY, CDR2 SVGAGI, per germline (reference sequence). Trimming left V 6 bases short and J 7 bases short, with 12 bases between. Here the CDR3 reads CASSPGRYEAFF. CDR3 nucleotides: TGTGCCAGCAGCCCGGGACGGTATGAAGCTTTCTTT.

The chain uses TRBV10-1 and TRBJ1-2; no reliable D call. The CDR3 extends over 13 amino acids. Germline lookup yields CDR1 WNHNN and CDR2 SYGVQD (reference sequence). Trimming stripped 5 bases from V and 3 bases from J, with 10 bases between. CDR3 nucleotides: TGCGCCAGCAGTCGGGATTCGGACTATGGCTACACCTTC. Translating gives CASSRDSDYGYTF.

This chain links TRBV13 with TRBJ2-6; D unclear. CDR3 length: 15 amino acids. Germline-derived CDR1 and CDR2 are PRHDT and FYEKMQ (reference sequence). Trimming removed 5 bases at V and 1 base at J, with 9 bases between. The CDR3 DNA reads TGTGCCAGCAGCACTCGTCCTTCTGGGGCCAACGTCCTGACTTTC. Amino acid sequence: CASSTRPSGANVLTF.

This clonotype was recorded a few times. The rearrangement uses TRBV12-3 or TRBV12-4 and TRBJ1-4; D gene ambiguous. This CDR3 is 14 amino acids long. The V gene lost 7 bases and the J gene lost 0 bases, with 9 bases spanning the gap. CDR3 region: CASNGPATNEKLFF. CDR3 bases: TGTGCCAGCAACGGTCCTGCAACTAATGAAAAACTGTTTTTT.

V gene TRBV29-1 combines with J gene TRBJ2-5; D is uncertain. The end of the DNA is better explained by TRBJ2-7, so the J call may be wrong. The CDR3 is 14 amino acids. Germline CDR1 is SQVTM and CDR2 is ANQGSEA. DNA of the CDR3: TGCAGCACCCAATCTGTCGCGGACTCCTACGAGCAGTACTTC. This codes for CSTQSVADSYEQYF.

This chain joins TRBV6-1 and TRBJ2-2; 7 bases are shared with TRBD2. Germline CDR1 is MNHNS and CDR2 is SASEGT. Unmatched junction bases numbered 3, after V lost 6 bases and J lost 2 bases. CDR3 length: 14 amino acids. CDR3 sequence (DNA): TGTGCCAGCAGAAGGGAGGGAAACACCGGGGAGCTGTTTTTT. Protein: CASRREGNTGELFF.

This clonotype appeared a few times. The rearrangement uses TRBV6-5 and TRBJ2-7, with D hard to call. This CDR3 comprises 13 residues. V was clipped by 6 bases and J by 6 bases, with 15 bases between them. Germline assignment: CDR1 MNHEY and CDR2 SVGAGI. The CDR3 DNA reads TGTGCCAGCAGAGAGGAGAGCCTTTCCGAGCAGTACTTC. Residues: CASREESLSEQYF.

J is TRBJ1-6 and V is TRBV3-1, with D hard to call. Trimming pared 1 base from V and 11 bases from J, leaving 9 bases between. This CDR3 comprises 13 residues. Germline V CDR1 and CDR2: LGHDT, YNNKEL (reference sequence). CDR3 in DNA: TGTGCCAGCAGCCAAGGTGGTATCGCACCCCTCCACTTT. It translates to CASSQGGIAPLHF.

This clonotype was detected only a few times. This rearrangement joins TRBV20-1 to TRBJ2-7; D is perhaps TRBD1 (5 bases). The V end lost 5 bases, the J end lost 3 bases, and 11 bases lay between the germline ends. The germline gives CDR1 DFQATT, CDR2 SNEGSKA (reference sequence). The CDR3 runs to 12 residues. CDR3 region: CSAGALNYEQYF. DNA of the CDR3: TGCAGTGCTGGGGCCCTTAACTACGAGCAGTACTTC.

The table lists this clonotype with a few counts. The chain employs TRBV9 and TRBJ2-5; no clear D. Germline CDR1 and CDR2: SGDLS and YYNGEE. This CDR3 has 13 residues. V dropped 8 bases and J dropped 2 bases, with 13 bases sitting between them. This CDR3 reads CASQESPQETQYF. DNA of the CDR3: TGTGCCAGTCAGGAATCACCTCAAGAGACCCAGTACTTC.

The rearrangement joins TRBV20-1 to TRBJ2-5; 10 bases line up with TRBD2. The germline V gene has CDR1 DFQATT and CDR2 SNEGSKA (reference sequence). J was trimmed by 3 bases and V by 0 bases; bases with no gene match: 7. The CDR3 runs to 16 residues. Written as DNA, the CDR3 is TGCAGTGCTAGAGATCGCCTAGCGGGGGCAAAAGAGACCCAGTACTTC. Translated, it gives CSARDRLAGAKETQYF.

The chain couples TRBV12-3 or TRBV12-4 to TRBJ1-2, with D unclear. The CDR3 loop spans 11 amino acids. V was clipped by 3 bases and J by 9 bases, with 8 bases between them. CDR3 sequence (DNA): TGTGCCAGCAGTTTGGGAGGAAGCTACACCTTC. It encodes CASSLGGSYTF.

The V call is TRBV20-1, the J call TRBJ1-5; no reliable D call. The CDR3 length is 18 residues. Trimming cost V 1 base and J 0 bases, with 19 bases left between them. Germline V gene data show CDR1 as DFQATT and CDR2 as SNEGSKA (reference sequence). The CDR3 protein is CSARGPGGIGYSNQPQHF. CDR3 nucleotides: TGCAGTGCTAGAGGTCCAGGAGGGATTGGGTATAGCAATCAGCCCCAGCATTTT.

V usage is TRBV3-1 and J usage is TRBJ1-1, with a weak D call TRBD1 (6 bases). Germline assignment: CDR1 LGHDT and CDR2 YNNKEL (reference sequence). The CDR3 has 15 amino acids. The germline V and J ends were trimmed by 1 base and 7 bases, with 16 bases remaining between them. The CDR3 DNA reads TGTGCCAGCAGCCAAGGTCCCGCAGGGGCTGGTGAAGCTTTCTTT. It specifies CASSQGPAGAGEAFF.

This clonotype was seen a few times. V and J are TRBV12-3 or TRBV12-4 and TRBJ2-2; tentative D call: TRBD1 (6 bases). CDR3 size: 17 residues. V dropped 3 bases and J dropped 5 bases, with 19 bases sitting between them. The CDR3 bases are TGTGCCAGCAGTTTTTGGTTAGGGCAGGGGAAGACCGGGGAGCTGTTTTTT. It is translated as CASSFWLGQGKTGELFF.

This clonotype came up a few times. The CDR3 coding sequence is TGTGCCTGGAGTGTAGGTTATAGGGGCAATGAGCAGTTCTTC. This codes for CAWSVGYRGNEQFF. The gene calls are TRBV30 and TRBJ2-1; D is perhaps TRBD1 (5 bases). There are 14 residues in the CDR3. Germline loops: CDR1 GTSNPN, CDR2 SVGIG (reference sequence). The ends were cut back, 0 bases at V and 6 bases at J, with 12 bases in the middle.

V and J are TRBV12-3 or TRBV12-4 and TRBJ1-2, with D hard to call. Trimming removed 5 bases from V and 1 base from J, with 17 bases in between. This CDR3 region has 16 residues. The CDR3 region has the DNA TGTGCCAGCAGTCCGGTGGCCAGAGCTTTTAACTATGGCTACACCTTC. Protein sequence: CASSPVARAFNYGYTF.

On this clonotype: Germline and junction disagree at one end, which may indicate a read error. V usage is TRBV29-1 and J usage is TRBJ1-5, with unresolved D. The CDR3 contains 12 residues. Germline V CDR1 and CDR2: SQVTM, ANQGSEA. The CDR3 region has the DNA TGCAGCGTTGATTCGGGCAACCAGCCCCAGCATTTT. This sequence encodes CSVDSGNQPQHF.

V is TRBV18 and J is TRBJ1-2; TRBD1 aligns across 10 bases. The J segment lost 6 bases and the V segment lost 4 bases, leaving 2 bases of the junction unmatched. In germline, CDR1 is KGHSH, CDR2 LQKENI. CDR3 length equals 13 residues. Here the CDR3 reads CASSRQGADGYTF. The CDR3 nucleotides are TGTGCCAGCTCACGACAGGGGGCCGATGGCTACACCTTC.

This clonotype has only a few counts. The V gene is TRBV9, the J gene TRBJ1-4; unclear D gene. From germline, CDR1 is SGDLS and CDR2 YYNGEE. The CDR3 spans 15 residues. The V end was cut by 10 bases, the J end by 7 bases, with 23 bases between. CDR3 region: CASSHGEDVGEKLFF. Here the CDR3 DNA reads TGTGCCTCCAGCCACGGGGAGGACGTGGGTGAAAAACTGTTTTTT.

This clonotype was counted between two and nine times. The chain recombines TRBV6-2 or TRBV6-3 with TRBJ2-1; 12 bases are shared with TRBD2. The CDR3 is 18 residues long. V trimming: 2 bases; J trimming: 3 bases; junction bases outside the gene matches: 8. Per the germline V gene, CDR1 is MNHEY and CDR2 is SVGEGT. CDR3 sequence: CASSYEASGGVFYNEQFF. CDR3 in DNA: TGTGCCAGCAGTTACGAGGCTAGCGGGGGGGTTTTCTACAATGAGCAGTTCTTC.